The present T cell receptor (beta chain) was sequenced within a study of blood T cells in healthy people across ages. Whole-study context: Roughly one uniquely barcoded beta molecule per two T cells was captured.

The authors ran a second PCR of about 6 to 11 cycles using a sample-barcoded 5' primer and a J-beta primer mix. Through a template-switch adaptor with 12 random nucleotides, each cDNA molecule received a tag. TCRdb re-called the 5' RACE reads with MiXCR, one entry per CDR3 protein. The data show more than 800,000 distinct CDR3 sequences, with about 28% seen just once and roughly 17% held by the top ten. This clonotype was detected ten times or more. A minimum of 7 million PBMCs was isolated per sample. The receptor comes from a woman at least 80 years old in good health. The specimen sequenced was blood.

This chain's CDR3 is CASSQAGYGYTF. In nucleotides, the CDR3 is TGTGCCAGCAGCCAAGCTGGCTATGGCTACACCTTC. V gene TRBV3-1 combines with J gene TRBJ1-2; D call uncertain. The CDR3 is made up of 12 amino acids. V was shortened by 1 base and J by 4 bases, with 4 bases between the two germline ends. Germline V gene lookup returns CDR1 LGHDT and CDR2 YNNKEL (reference sequence).